This T cell receptor (beta chain) appears in the sequencing data of a study of T cell changes during pregnancy in multiple sclerosis. Measured with immunoSEQ multiplex PCR; TCRdb has only the in-frame clones, and not every one. The data hold tens of thousands of clones, with around 96% observed a single time. The germline V gene encodes CDR1 ENHRY and CDR2 SYGVKD. V gave up 4 bases and J gave up 5 bases, with 14 bases separating them. The CDR3 loop spans 14 amino acids. The sequence came from a female donor with multiple sclerosis, enrolled in a pregnancy study. The rearrangement uses TRBV10-3 and TRBJ1-2, with D perhaps TRBD1 (5 bases). Here the sequenced sample was CD8+ T cells from peripheral blood mononuclear cells, taken after pregnancy. CDR3 loop: CAISGGLDGYGYTF. Here the CDR3 DNA reads TGTGCCATCAGTGGGGGCCTAGACGGATATGGCTACACCTTC.